These T cell receptor beta chains were read from a single sample in a study of OX40 agonist ivuxolimab in advanced cancers. Method: immunoSEQ multiplex PCR; TCRdb's copy keeps in-frame clones and lacks some. This repertoire shows roughly 76,000 clones, around nine tenths found once; its top ten account for 2.5% to 3%. Source: CD4+ or CD8+ T cells sorted from blood, taken in a trial of the OX40 agonist ivuxolimab. Source of these receptors: an adult with an advanced solid tumor such as melanoma, head and neck, liver or kidney cancer. CDR3s include the opening cysteine and the closing phenylalanine or tryptophan. D genes are given only for firm matches. Part of the rows lack a size; the others show once, few, many or a class for expanded clones.

cdr3_aa: CASSLILAGGPQYF
cdr3_nt: TGTGCCAGCAGCCTTATTCTAGCGGGGGGGCCGCAGTACTTC
j_call: TRBJ2-7
clone_size: .
d_call: TRBD2
v_call: TRBV7-9

cdr3_aa: CASRGQGLNTEAFF
cdr3_nt: TGTGCCAGCAGGGGACAGGGATTGAACACTGAAGCTTTCTTT
j_call: TRBJ1-1
clone_size: few
d_call: TRBD1
v_call: TRBV28

cdr3_aa: CASSQKGPDTQYF
cdr3_nt: TGTGCCAGCAGTCAGAAGGGTCCAGATACGCAGTATTTT
j_call: TRBJ2-3
clone_size: .
d_call: .
v_call: TRBV2

cdr3_aa: CASSVEPITSGMGTEAFF
cdr3_nt: TGTGCCAGCAGCGTAGAACCGATAACGTCCGGGATGGGGACTGAAGCTTTCTTT
j_call: TRBJ1-1
clone_size: once
d_call: .
v_call: TRBV9

cdr3_aa: CASSSQGFEAFF
cdr3_nt: TGTGCCAGCAGCTCCCAGGGTTTCGAAGCTTTCTTT
j_call: TRBJ1-1
clone_size: .
d_call: .
v_call: TRBV7-2

cdr3_aa: CASSYSYRTGVGELFF
cdr3_nt: TGTGCCAGCAGTTACTCTTACAGGACAGGGGTCGGGGAGCTGTTTTTT
j_call: TRBJ2-2
clone_size: .
d_call: TRBD1
v_call: TRBV6-5

cdr3_aa: CASKQLDNYGYTF
cdr3_nt: TGTGCCAGCAAACAACTCGATAACTATGGCTACACCTTC
j_call: TRBJ1-2
clone_size: .
d_call: .
v_call: TRBV6-1

cdr3_aa: CASSFSLVGGTEAFF
cdr3_nt: TGTGCCAGCAGTTTTTCCCTGGTGGGGGGAACTGAAGCTTTCTTT
j_call: TRBJ1-1
clone_size: .
d_call: .
v_call: TRBV5-4

cdr3_aa: CASSQDLPSNYGYTF
cdr3_nt: TGCGCCAGCAGCCAAGATCTGCCCTCTAACTATGGCTACACCTTC
j_call: TRBJ1-2
clone_size: .
d_call: .
v_call: TRBV4-3

cdr3_aa: CASSPSLDSFQHF
cdr3_nt: TGTGCCAGCAGCCCCTCCCTCGACAGCTTCCAGCATTTT
j_call: TRBJ1-5
clone_size: .
d_call: .
v_call: TRBV7-6

cdr3_aa: CASSLARVEQFF
cdr3_nt: TGTGCCAGCAGCTTAGCCAGGGTTGAGCAGTTCTTC
j_call: TRBJ2-1
clone_size: once
d_call: .
v_call: TRBV7-2

cdr3_aa: CASSRKGAPGTDTQYF
cdr3_nt: TGTGCCAGCAGCCGTAAAGGTGCCCCAGGAACAGATACGCAGTATTTT
j_call: TRBJ2-3
clone_size: .
d_call: .
v_call: TRBV9

cdr3_aa: CASSLAQGGNQPQHF
cdr3_nt: TGTGCCAGCAGTTTAGCCCAGGGTGGCAATCAGCCCCAGCATTTT
j_call: TRBJ1-5
clone_size: few
d_call: .
v_call: TRBV28

cdr3_aa: CASSPALNSPLHF
cdr3_nt: TGTGCCAGCAGCCCCGCTTTGAATTCACCCCTCCACTTT
j_call: TRBJ1-6
clone_size: .
d_call: .
v_call: TRBV14

cdr3_aa: CAISKQSGAAGELFF
cdr3_nt: TGTGCCATCAGTAAACAATCGGGGGCGGCCGGGGAGCTGTTTTTT
j_call: TRBJ2-2
clone_size: .
d_call: .
v_call: TRBV10-3

cdr3_aa: CASSIGGFIRGTEAFF
cdr3_nt: TGTGCCAGTAGTATCGGGGGGTTCATAAGGGGCACTGAAGCTTTCTTT
j_call: TRBJ1-1
clone_size: .
d_call: .
v_call: TRBV19

cdr3_aa: CASTIAGAGTGVFGGYTF
cdr3_nt: TGTGCCAGCACCATCGCAGGCGCCGGGACAGGGGTGTTTGGTGGCTACACCTTC
j_call: TRBJ1-2
clone_size: .
d_call: TRBD1
v_call: TRBV28

cdr3_aa: CASSRFGPQHF
cdr3_nt: TGTGCCAGCAGTAGGTTCGGGCCCCAGCATTTT
j_call: TRBJ1-5
clone_size: few
d_call: .
v_call: TRBV2

cdr3_aa: CSEGSGGGTDTQYF
cdr3_nt: TGCAGCGAAGGTAGCGGAGGTGGCACAGATACGCAGTATTTT
j_call: TRBJ2-3
clone_size: .
d_call: .
v_call: TRBV29-1

cdr3_aa: CASSTPPGQGELFF
cdr3_nt: TGTGCCAGCAGCACCCCCCCAGGACAGGGGGAGCTGTTTTTT
j_call: TRBJ2-2
clone_size: .
d_call: .
v_call: TRBV9

cdr3_aa: CASSVQGANTGELFF
cdr3_nt: TGTGCCAGCAGTGTTCAGGGAGCGAACACCGGGGAGCTGTTTTTT
j_call: TRBJ2-2
clone_size: .
d_call: .
v_call: TRBV2

cdr3_aa: CASSQDQETQYF
cdr3_nt: TGTGCCAGCAGCCAAGACCAAGAGACCCAGTACTTC
j_call: TRBJ2-5
clone_size: .
d_call: .
v_call: TRBV11-3

cdr3_aa: CAWSTQGAGGNTIYF
cdr3_nt: TGTGCCTGGAGTACACAGGGGGCAGGTGGAAACACCATATATTTT
j_call: TRBJ1-3
clone_size: .
d_call: TRBD1
v_call: TRBV30

cdr3_aa: CASSPGGPNTEAFF
cdr3_nt: TGTGCCAGCAGCCCAGGGGGCCCGAACACTGAAGCTTTCTTT
j_call: TRBJ1-1
clone_size: .
d_call: TRBD1
v_call: TRBV7-3

cdr3_aa: CASSRSRDTEAFF
cdr3_nt: TGTGCCAGTAGTAGGAGCAGGGACACTGAAGCTTTCTTT
j_call: TRBJ1-1
clone_size: .
d_call: .
v_call: TRBV19

cdr3_aa: CASSRVSTQYF
cdr3_nt: TGTGCCAGCAGCCGTGTCTCCACGCAGTATTTT
j_call: TRBJ2-3
clone_size: .
d_call: .
v_call: TRBV5-6

cdr3_aa: CASSYGTGESNYGYTF
cdr3_nt: TGTGCCAGCAGCTATGGGACAGGGGAATCTAACTATGGCTACACCTTC
j_call: TRBJ1-2
clone_size: once
d_call: TRBD1
v_call: TRBV5-6

cdr3_aa: CASRRYGQGAFGYTF
cdr3_nt: TGTGCCAGCAGACGCTACGGACAGGGGGCTTTTGGCTACACCTTC
j_call: TRBJ1-2
clone_size: few
d_call: TRBD1
v_call: TRBV6-5

cdr3_aa: CASSHWRDGSHNSPLHF
cdr3_nt: TGTGCCAGCAGCCACTGGCGGGACGGCAGCCATAATTCACCCCTCCACTTT
j_call: TRBJ1-6
clone_size: .
d_call: .
v_call: TRBV4-2

cdr3_aa: CATHNRDRVGDTQYF
cdr3_nt: TGTGCCACCCATAACCGGGACAGGGTAGGAGATACGCAGTATTTT
j_call: TRBJ2-3
clone_size: .
d_call: TRBD1
v_call: TRBV10-3

cdr3_aa: CASSPSGGTQYF
cdr3_nt: TGTGCCAGCAGCCCCTCGGGGGGGACCCAGTACTTC
j_call: TRBJ2-5
clone_size: .
d_call: TRBD2
v_call: TRBV5-5

cdr3_aa: CASSLGGVQTDTQYF
cdr3_nt: TGTGCCAGCAGCTTAGGGGGGGTTCAGACAGATACGCAGTATTTT
j_call: TRBJ2-3
clone_size: .
d_call: .
v_call: TRBV7-2

cdr3_aa: CASSRTVNTEAFF
cdr3_nt: TGTGCCAGCAGTCGGACGGTGAACACTGAAGCTTTCTTT
j_call: TRBJ1-1
clone_size: .
d_call: .
v_call: TRBV6-1

cdr3_aa: CAIMGQADTSYNEQFF
cdr3_nt: TGTGCCATCATGGGACAGGCCGATACCTCCTACAATGAGCAGTTCTTC
j_call: TRBJ2-1
clone_size: .
d_call: TRBD1
v_call: TRBV10-3

cdr3_aa: CASSLGTPDNEQFF
cdr3_nt: TGCGCCAGCAGCTTAGGGACACCCGACAATGAGCAGTTCTTC
j_call: TRBJ2-1
clone_size: .
d_call: .
v_call: TRBV5-1

cdr3_aa: CASSIRGQGFTQNTGELFF
cdr3_nt: TGTGCCAGTAGTATTAGGGGACAGGGTTTCACCCAGAACACCGGGGAGCTGTTTTTT
j_call: TRBJ2-2
clone_size: .
d_call: TRBD1
v_call: TRBV19

cdr3_aa: CASRTNRVENSPLHF
cdr3_nt: TGTGCCAGCAGGACGAACAGGGTTGAGAATTCACCCCTCCACTTT
j_call: TRBJ1-6
clone_size: .
d_call: .
v_call: TRBV27

cdr3_aa: CASSLDQRAYNEQFF
cdr3_nt: TGTGCCAGCAGCTTAGATCAGCGGGCTTACAATGAGCAGTTCTTC
j_call: TRBJ2-1
clone_size: .
d_call: .
v_call: TRBV7-9

cdr3_aa: CASSEAGGFDTQYF
cdr3_nt: TGCGCCAGCAGTGAGGCAGGGGGCTTCGATACGCAGTATTTT
j_call: TRBJ2-3
clone_size: .
d_call: TRBD1
v_call: TRBV10-1

cdr3_aa: CASSWGRDSLFGANVLTF
cdr3_nt: TGTGCCAGCAGCTGGGGCCGGGACTCCCTTTTTGGGGCCAACGTCCTGACTTTC
j_call: TRBJ2-6
clone_size: .
d_call: .
v_call: TRBV5-5

cdr3_aa: CASSGRDRNGTGELFF
cdr3_nt: TGTGCCAGCAGCGGCCGGGACAGGAATGGTACCGGGGAGCTGTTTTTT
j_call: TRBJ2-2
clone_size: few
d_call: TRBD1
v_call: TRBV11-3